The clone carrying this T cell receptor beta chain appeared a few times. Antigen specificity is unknown. This sample was included in a study of vaccination and CD4 T cells after COVID-19. Study-level background: With a range of 35 to 161, the median interval from diagnosis to drawing post-COVID samples was around 100 days. Control wells got either CEFX epitopes, HIV-1 Nef peptides, or no peptide at all. Study results and caveats: Convalescent patients studied were relatively few, and early post-infection timepoints were absent.

Time point denoted: late sampling 161 to 241 days after vaccination in a few convalescent patients. Documented treatment: roughly 10-day PBMC culture with coronavirus spike peptide pools or control peptides (ViraFEST assay). When 10 to 11 days of culture had elapsed, CD4+ T cells were isolated by negative selection. Oncomine TCR Beta short-read sequencing was applied to DNA from cultured CD4+ T cells. TCRdb reprocessed the PCR reads via MiXCR and lists one record per CDR3 protein. Among approximately 20,000 distinct CDR3 sequences listed, more than 45% were seen once. The CDR3 is made up of 13 amino acids. Deletions cut 3 bases from V and 4 bases from J, with 9 bases between. Germline loops: CDR1 SGHVS, CDR2 FQNEAQ.

The clonotype originates from a human donor who had recovered from COVID-19. The sequenced sample was CD4+ T cells from blood, cultured in vitro, obtained about 7 months after SARS-CoV-2 vaccination. This rearrangement joins TRBV7-8 to TRBJ1-2; no firm D call. CDR3 in amino acids: CASSLAVPYGYTF. The CDR3 region has the DNA TGTGCCAGCAGCTTGGCAGTGCCCTATGGCTACACCTTC.